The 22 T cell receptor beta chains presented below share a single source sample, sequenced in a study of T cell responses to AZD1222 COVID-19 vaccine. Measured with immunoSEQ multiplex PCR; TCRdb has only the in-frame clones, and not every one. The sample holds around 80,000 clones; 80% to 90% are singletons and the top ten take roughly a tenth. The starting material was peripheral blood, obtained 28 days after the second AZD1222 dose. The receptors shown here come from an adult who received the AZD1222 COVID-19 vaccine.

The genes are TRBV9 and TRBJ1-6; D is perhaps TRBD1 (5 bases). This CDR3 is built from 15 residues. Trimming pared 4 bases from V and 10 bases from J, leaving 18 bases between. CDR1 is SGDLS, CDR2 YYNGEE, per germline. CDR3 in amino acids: CASSPDTGEGSPLHF. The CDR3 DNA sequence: TGTGCCAGCAGCCCGGACACAGGTGAAGGATCACCCCTCCACTTT. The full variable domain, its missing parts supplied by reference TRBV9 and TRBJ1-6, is DSGVTQTPKHLITATGQRVTLRCSPRSGDLSVYWYQQSLDQGLQFLIQYYNGEERAKGNILERFSAQQFPDLHSELNLSSLELGDSALYFCASSPDTGEGSPLHFGNGTRLTVT.

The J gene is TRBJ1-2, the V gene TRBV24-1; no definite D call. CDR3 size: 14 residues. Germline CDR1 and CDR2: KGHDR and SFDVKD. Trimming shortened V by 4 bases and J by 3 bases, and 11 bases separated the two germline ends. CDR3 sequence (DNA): TGTGCCACCAGTGAGCCCGGGGAACACTATGGCTACACCTTC. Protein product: CATSEPGEHYGYTF.

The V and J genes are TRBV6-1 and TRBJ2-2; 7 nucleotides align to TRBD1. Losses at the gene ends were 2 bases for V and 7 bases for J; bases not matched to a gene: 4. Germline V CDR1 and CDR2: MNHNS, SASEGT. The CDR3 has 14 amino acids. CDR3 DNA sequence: TGTGCCAGCAGTGAATTACAGGGGTTCGGGGAGCTGTTTTTT. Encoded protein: CASSELQGFGELFF.

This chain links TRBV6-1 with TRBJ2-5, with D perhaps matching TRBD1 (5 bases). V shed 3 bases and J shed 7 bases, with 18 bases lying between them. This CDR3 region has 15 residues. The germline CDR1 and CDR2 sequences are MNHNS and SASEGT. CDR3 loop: CASSELWGGETTQYF. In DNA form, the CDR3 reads TGTGCCAGCAGTGAGTTGTGGGGCGGCGAGACGACCCAGTACTTC.

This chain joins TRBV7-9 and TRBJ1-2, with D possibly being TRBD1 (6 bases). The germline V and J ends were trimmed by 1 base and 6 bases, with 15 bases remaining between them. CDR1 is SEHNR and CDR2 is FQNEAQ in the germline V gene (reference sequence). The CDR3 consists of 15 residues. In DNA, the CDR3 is TGTGCCAGCAGCTTAGGGTCGTGGACAGATAATGGCTACACCTTC. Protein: CASSLGSWTDNGYTF.

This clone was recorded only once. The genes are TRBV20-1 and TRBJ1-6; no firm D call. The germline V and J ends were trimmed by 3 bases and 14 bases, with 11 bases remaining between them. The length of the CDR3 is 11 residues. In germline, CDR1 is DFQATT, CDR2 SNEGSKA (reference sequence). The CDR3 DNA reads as TGCAGTGCTAGTTTGCCTGGGACCCTCCACTTT. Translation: CSASLPGTLHF.

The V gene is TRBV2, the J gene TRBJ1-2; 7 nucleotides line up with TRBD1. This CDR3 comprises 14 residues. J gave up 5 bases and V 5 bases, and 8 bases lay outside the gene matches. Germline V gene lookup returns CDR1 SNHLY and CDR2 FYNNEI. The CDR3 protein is CASSLGDSVYGYTF. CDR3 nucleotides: TGTGCCAGCAGTTTAGGGGACAGCGTGTATGGCTACACCTTC.

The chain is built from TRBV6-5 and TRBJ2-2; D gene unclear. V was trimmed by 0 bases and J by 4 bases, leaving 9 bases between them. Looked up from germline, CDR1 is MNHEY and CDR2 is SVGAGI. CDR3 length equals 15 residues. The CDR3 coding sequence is TGTGCCAGCAGTTACTCTTCCGGGTCCACCGGGGAGCTGTTTTTT. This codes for CASSYSSGSTGELFF.

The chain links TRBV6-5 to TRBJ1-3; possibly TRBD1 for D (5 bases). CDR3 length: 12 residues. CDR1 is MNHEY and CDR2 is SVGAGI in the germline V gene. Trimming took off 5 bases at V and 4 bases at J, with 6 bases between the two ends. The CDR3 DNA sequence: TGTGCCAGCAGTCCAGGGGGAAACACCATATATTTT. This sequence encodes CASSPGGNTIYF.

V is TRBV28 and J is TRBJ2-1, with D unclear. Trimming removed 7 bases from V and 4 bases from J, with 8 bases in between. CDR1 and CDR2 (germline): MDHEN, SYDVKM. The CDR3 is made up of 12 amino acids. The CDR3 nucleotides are TGTGCCAGCACCCGGAATTACAATGAGCAGTTCTTC. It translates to CASTRNYNEQFF.

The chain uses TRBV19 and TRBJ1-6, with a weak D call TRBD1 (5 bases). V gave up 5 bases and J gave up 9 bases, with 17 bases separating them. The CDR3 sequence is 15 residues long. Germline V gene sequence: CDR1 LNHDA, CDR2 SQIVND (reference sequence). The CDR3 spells CASSAGTTLGSPLHF. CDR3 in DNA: TGTGCCAGTAGTGCCGGGACGACACTGGGTTCACCCCTCCACTTT.

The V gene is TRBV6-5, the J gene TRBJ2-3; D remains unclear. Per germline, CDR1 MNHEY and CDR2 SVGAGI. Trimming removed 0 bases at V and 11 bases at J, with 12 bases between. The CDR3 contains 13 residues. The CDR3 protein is CASSYSYLSGQYF. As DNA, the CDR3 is TGTGCCAGCAGTTACTCCTACCTGAGTGGGCAGTATTTT.

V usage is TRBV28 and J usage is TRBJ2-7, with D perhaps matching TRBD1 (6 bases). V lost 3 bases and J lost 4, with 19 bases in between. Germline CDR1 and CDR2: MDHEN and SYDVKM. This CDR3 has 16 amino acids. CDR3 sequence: CASSFTGTPRVYEQYF. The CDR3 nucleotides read TGTGCCAGCAGTTTTACCGGGACACCGAGGGTATACGAGCAGTACTTC.

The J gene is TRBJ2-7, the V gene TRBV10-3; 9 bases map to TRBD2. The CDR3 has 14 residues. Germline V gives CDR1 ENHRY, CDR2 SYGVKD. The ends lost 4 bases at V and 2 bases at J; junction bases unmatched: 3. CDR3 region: CAISGLAGPYEQYF. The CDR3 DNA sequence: TGTGCCATCAGTGGGCTAGCGGGGCCCTACGAGCAGTACTTC.

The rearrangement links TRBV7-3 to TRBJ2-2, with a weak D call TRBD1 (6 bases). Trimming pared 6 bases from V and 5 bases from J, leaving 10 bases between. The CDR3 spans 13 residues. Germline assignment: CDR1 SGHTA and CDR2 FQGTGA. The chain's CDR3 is CASSLQGTGELFF. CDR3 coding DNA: TGTGCCAGCAGTTTACAGGGTACCGGGGAGCTGTTTTTT. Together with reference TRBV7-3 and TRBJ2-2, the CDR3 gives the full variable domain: GAGVSQTPSNKVTEKGKYVELRCDPISGHTALYWYRQSLGQGPEFLIYFQGTGAADDSGLPNDRFFAVRPEGSVSTLKIQRTERGDSAVYLCASSLQGTGELFFGEGSRLTVL.

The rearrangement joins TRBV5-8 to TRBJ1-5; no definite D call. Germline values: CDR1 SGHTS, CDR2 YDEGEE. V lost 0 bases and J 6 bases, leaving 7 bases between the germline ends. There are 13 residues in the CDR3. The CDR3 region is CASSLAPSQPQHF. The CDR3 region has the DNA TGTGCCAGCAGCTTGGCCCCCAGTCAGCCCCAGCATTTT.

The CDR3 reads CASSFRGGEQYF. The CDR3 DNA reads as TGTGCCAGCAGCTTCCGGGGGGGCGAGCAGTACTTC. The chain combines TRBV7-2 with TRBJ2-7; 8 bases fit TRBD2. Germline-derived CDR1 and CDR2 are SGHTA and FQGNSA. The ends lost 3 bases at V and 6 bases at J; junction bases unmatched: 1. The CDR3 length is 12 residues.

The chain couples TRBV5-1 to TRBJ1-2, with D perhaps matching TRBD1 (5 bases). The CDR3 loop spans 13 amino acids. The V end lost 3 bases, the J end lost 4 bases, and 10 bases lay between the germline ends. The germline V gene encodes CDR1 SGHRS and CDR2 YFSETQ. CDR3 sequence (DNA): TGCGCCAGCAGCTCCGGGGACCTCTATGGCTACACCTTC. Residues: CASSSGDLYGYTF.

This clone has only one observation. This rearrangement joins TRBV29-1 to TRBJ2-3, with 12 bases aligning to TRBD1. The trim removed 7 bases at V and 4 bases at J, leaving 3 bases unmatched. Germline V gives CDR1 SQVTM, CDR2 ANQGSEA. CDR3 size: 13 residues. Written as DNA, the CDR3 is TGCAGCGCTCGGGACAGGGGGCCAGATACGCAGTATTTT. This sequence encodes CSARDRGPDTQYF.

The chain's CDR3 is CASSLQGMGEQYF. CDR3 bases: TGTGCCAGTAGTCTTCAGGGGATGGGGGAGCAGTACTTC. The gene calls are TRBV19 and TRBJ2-7; tentatively, D is TRBD1 (6 bases). Germline CDR1 is LNHDA and CDR2 is SQIVND (reference sequence). V gave up 5 bases and J gave up 7 bases, with 15 bases separating them. The CDR3 contains 13 residues.

In DNA form, the CDR3 reads TGTGCCACCAGCAGACTGACTAGCGGGGGGTCCCGGGAGACCCAGTACTTC. Protein sequence: CATSRLTSGGSRETQYF. V usage is TRBV15 and J usage is TRBJ2-5; TRBD2 aligns across 13 bases. Looked up from germline, CDR1 is LNHNV and CDR2 is YYDKDF (reference sequence). The CDR3 extends over 17 amino acids. The trim removed 2 bases at V and 5 bases at J, leaving 8 bases unmatched.

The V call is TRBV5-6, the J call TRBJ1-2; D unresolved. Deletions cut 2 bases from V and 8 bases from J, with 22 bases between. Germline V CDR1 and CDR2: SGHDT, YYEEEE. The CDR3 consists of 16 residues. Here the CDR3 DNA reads TGTGCCAGCAGCTTAGATCGCCCGATTTCGACGGAGGGCTACACCTTC. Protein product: CASSLDRPISTEGYTF.